Below are 15 T cell receptor beta chains sequenced from a single sample in a study of graft-versus-host responses after intestinal transplantation. Produced via immunoSEQ multiplex PCR; TCRdb's table is partial and in-frame only. The table includes 85,000 to 100,000 clones, more than 85% detected once. These receptors are not linked to any known antigen. The specimen comprised unstimulated CD4+ T cells sorted from spleen or lymph node cells, sampled before transplant. The source of these receptors is a human donor who was the organ donor for an intestinal transplant.

The count of this clone is one. This sequence joins TRBV9 and TRBJ2-7; 9 bases are shared with TRBD2. This CDR3 comprises 14 residues. The germline CDR1 and CDR2 sequences are SGDLS and YYNGEE. The V gene end was trimmed by 4 bases and the J gene end by 2 bases; junction bases not matched to a gene: 4. CDR3 DNA: TGTGCCAGCAGCCAATCTAGCGGGGCCTACGAGCAGTACTTC. Its translation is CASSQSSGAYEQYF.

The chain uses TRBV19 and TRBJ2-1, with TRBD2 matching over 12 bases. The CDR3 is 16 amino acids. CDR1 LNHDA and CDR2 SQIVND come from the germline V gene (reference sequence). V lost 5 bases and J lost 6; bases outside the gene matches: 8. CDR3 protein: CASSLFSSGRANEQFF. The CDR3 coding sequence is TGTGCCAGTAGTTTATTCTCTAGCGGGAGGGCCAATGAGCAGTTCTTC. Using reference TRBV19 and TRBJ2-1 for the parts outside the CDR3, the full variable domain is DGGITQSPKYLFRKEGQNVTLSCEQNLNHDAMYWYRQDPGQGLRLIYYSQIVNDFQKGDIAEGYSVSREKKESFPLTVTSAQKNPTAFYLCASSLFSSGRANEQFFGPGTRLTVL.

The chain uses TRBV6-1 and TRBJ2-3; tentatively, D is TRBD2 (6 bases). The V gene's germline CDR1 is MNHNS and CDR2 SASEGT. The CDR3 is made up of 14 amino acids. V lost 4 bases and J 0 bases, leaving 8 bases between the germline ends. DNA for the CDR3: TGTGCCAGCAGTGGTGGGGGGAGCACAGATACGCAGTATTTT. This sequence encodes CASSGGGSTDTQYF.

This clone is a singleton in its sample. This chain's CDR3 is CASSFSGSNTDTQYF. The CDR3 DNA follows: TGTGCCAGCAGCTTTAGCGGGAGCAACACAGATACGCAGTATTTT. The chain combines TRBV11-3 with TRBJ2-3; 9 bases line up with TRBD2. CDR3 length: 15 residues. J lost 2 bases, V lost 3 bases, and 3 bases had no gene match. The germline V gene has CDR1 SGHNT and CDR2 YENEEA.

The V gene is TRBV28, the J gene TRBJ2-7, with TRBD2 identical over 10 bases. V lost 4 bases and J lost 6; bases outside the gene matches: 6. The CDR3 contains 14 residues. Germline V lookup: CDR1 MDHEN, CDR2 SYDVKM. This CDR3 is CASSYSGRFREQYF. The DNA for the CDR3 is TGTGCCAGCAGTTATAGCGGGAGGTTTCGCGAGCAGTACTTC.

The chain combines TRBV29-1 with TRBJ2-5, with 8 bases that match TRBD2. Trimming at V came to 4 bases and at J to 4 bases, leaving 2 bases not matched to a gene. The CDR3 contains 12 residues. The germline gives CDR1 SQVTM, CDR2 ANQGSEA. In nucleotides, the CDR3 is TGCAGCGTTGGTCGGGGGGGAGAGACCCAGTACTTC. It is translated as CSVGRGGETQYF.

V and J are TRBV6-1 and TRBJ2-7; 9 bases match TRBD1. The V segment lost 5 bases and the J segment 0 bases; nucleotides outside the gene matches: 2. CDR3 length: 14 amino acids. In germline, CDR1 is MNHNS, CDR2 SASEGT. The CDR3 DNA follows: TGTGCCAGCAGTTTGGGACAGGGCTCCTACGAGCAGTACTTC. The encoded protein is CASSLGQGSYEQYF.

This rearrangement joins TRBV28 to TRBJ2-5; TRBD1 is a possible D gene (5 bases). CDR3 size: 15 residues. Germline lookup yields CDR1 MDHEN and CDR2 SYDVKM. Trimming shortened V by 7 bases and J by 4 bases, and 19 bases separated the two germline ends. DNA of the CDR3: TGTGCCAGCACCCTTCATGAGACAGTGGGAGAGACCCAGTACTTC. Translation gives CASTLHETVGETQYF.

This clone has only a few counts. This rearrangement joins TRBV6-4 to TRBJ1-2; 10 bases align to TRBD1. Germline lookup yields CDR1 MRHNA and CDR2 SNTAGT. The CDR3 totals 14 residues. J lost 3 bases, V lost 3 bases, and 1 base had no gene match. CDR3 bases: TGTGCCAGCAGTGAAGGGACAGGGGACTATGGCTACACCTTC. It is translated as CASSEGTGDYGYTF.

The V and J genes are TRBV11-2 and TRBJ1-6; 8 bases align to TRBD1. The CDR3 runs 17 residues. The ends lost 4 bases at V and 7 bases at J; junction bases unmatched: 12. Per the germline V gene, CDR1 is SGHAT and CDR2 is FQNNGV. In DNA, the CDR3 is TGTGCCAGCAGCTCGCGGCCGACAGGGGAGTGGAATTCACCCCTCCACTTT. Amino acid sequence: CASSSRPTGEWNSPLHF.

The chain is built from TRBV9 and TRBJ2-3; 7 positions match TRBD2. CDR1 is SGDLS, CDR2 YYNGEE, per germline. V was pared by 10 bases and J by 5 bases, with 10 bases of the junction left unmatched. The CDR3 sequence is 13 residues long. The CDR3 bases are TGTGCCGGAGGTCCCTTAGCGGGAGATACGCAGTATTTT. Protein product: CAGGPLAGDTQYF. The variable domain in full, with the rest retrieved from reference TRBV9 and TRBJ2-3, is DSGVTQTPKHLITATGQRVTLRCSPRSGDLSVYWYQQSLDQGLQFLIQYYNGEERAKGNILERFSAQQFPDLHSELNLSSLELGDSALYFCAGGPLAGDTQYFGPGTRLTVL.

The V and J genes are TRBV30 and TRBJ1-5; D may be TRBD1 (6 bases). This CDR3 contains 15 residues. V was cut by 3 bases and J by 7 bases, with 19 bases left in between. Germline-derived CDR1 and CDR2 are GTSNPN and SVGIG (reference sequence). The CDR3 DNA reads TGTGCCTGGAGCCAATTCGGGGGGGGCGGGCAGCCCCAGCATTTT. Amino acid sequence: CAWSQFGGGGQPQHF.

This clone was seen only once. The chain employs TRBV14 and TRBJ2-7; 11 nucleotides agree with TRBD1. There are 16 residues in the CDR3. Unmatched junction bases numbered 6, after V lost 2 bases and J lost 3 bases. CDR1 SGHDN and CDR2 FVKESK come from the germline V gene. The CDR3: CASSQIAGTGGYEQYF. The CDR3 coding sequence is TGTGCCAGCAGCCAAATCGCCGGGACAGGGGGCTACGAGCAGTACTTC.

The chain uses TRBV29-1 and TRBJ2-7, with a weak D call TRBD2 (6 bases). V lost 1 base, J lost 6 bases, and 16 bases lay in between. Looked up from germline, CDR1 is SQVTM and CDR2 is ANQGSEA. The CDR3 extends over 14 amino acids. As DNA, the CDR3 is TGCAGCGTTGAAGTTCAAAGGAGGGTTGGCGAGCAGTACTTC. Translated: CSVEVQRRVGEQYF.

V gene TRBV27 combines with J gene TRBJ1-6; D possibly corresponds to TRBD1 (6 bases). Germline-derived CDR1 and CDR2 are MNHEY and SMNVEV (reference sequence). V lost 7 bases, J lost 6 bases, and 13 bases lay in between. The length of the CDR3 is 14 residues. This CDR3 reads CASKKAGANSPLHF. CDR3 DNA sequence: TGTGCCAGCAAGAAGGCAGGGGCTAATTCACCCCTCCACTTT.